Described below is a single T cell receptor beta chain sequence and its context. Its antigen is not identified. The data stem from a study of shared clonotypes between healthy human individuals. Execution of the assay was at deep level. Each cell subset's genomic DNA was divided evenly among several immunoSEQ plates. Method: immunoSEQ multiplex PCR; TCRdb's copy keeps in-frame clones and lacks some. Altogether about 2.2 million clones are present, 85% to 95% being singletons, with the ten largest covering more than 1.5%. CDR1 and CDR2 from the germline V gene are MNHEY and SMNVEV (reference sequence). The CDR3 loop spans 16 amino acids. V lost 0 bases and J 6 bases, leaving 15 bases between the germline ends. The naive CD8 fraction comprised CD45RO-negative cells positively selected for CCR7 and excluded terminally differentiated effector memory CD45RA+ cells. All donors qualified as healthy HIV-negative adults and had experienced no recent acute infections or vaccinations.

Overall study results and limits: A handful of donors shared about 4.8% of their naive CD4 clonotypes.

This receptor was obtained from a man in his late teens or twenties in good health. Some clones in this sample may be carry-over from other donors' samples. The rearrangement links TRBV27 to TRBJ2-1, with a weak D call TRBD1 (6 bases). The sequenced sample consisted of naive CD8+ T cells from PBMCs. CDR3 protein: CASSLSGGEGFNEQFF. The DNA for the CDR3 is TGTGCCAGCAGTTTATCAGGGGGAGAAGGATTCAATGAGCAGTTCTTC.